Presented here are 11 T cell receptor beta chains from one specimen sequenced in a study of blood T cells in healthy people across ages. A J-beta primer mix and a sample-barcoded 5' primer were used in a second PCR of roughly 6 to 11 cycles. From the 5' RACE reads, TCRdb called clonotypes with MiXCR, one entry per CDR3 protein. The sample yields roughly 1.9 million distinct CDR3 sequences, 35% to 50% seen once. The sequenced material came from blood. These receptors were obtained from a human donor in good health.

CDR3 bases: TGCAGCGTTGAAGATCACGGCGACGGAAAACTGTTTTTT. Its translation is CSVEDHGDGKLFF. The V and J genes are TRBV29-1 and TRBJ1-4; D gene unclear. Germline-derived CDR1 and CDR2 are SQVTM and ANQGSEA. The V end lost 0 bases, the J end lost 10 bases, and 12 bases lay between the germline ends. The CDR3 consists of 13 residues.

V gene TRBV11-2 combines with J gene TRBJ1-1; D remains unclear. The germline CDR1 and CDR2 sequences are SGHAT and FQNNGV. The CDR3 contains 15 residues. V was pared by 6 bases and J by 1 base, with 15 bases between. In nucleotides, the CDR3 is TGTGCCAGCAGTCCCTTCGAAGTTGGGAACACTGAAGCTTTCTTT. Its translation: CASSPFEVGNTEAFF. The full variable domain, its missing parts supplied by reference TRBV11-2 and TRBJ1-1, is EAGVAQSPRYKIIEKRQSVAFWCNPISGHATLYWYQQILGQGPKLLIQFQNNGVVDDSQLPKDRFSAERLKGVDSTLKIQPAKLEDSAVYLCASSPFEVGNTEAFFGQGTRLTVV.

This clonotype was counted only a few times. The V gene is TRBV20-1, the J gene TRBJ1-5; tentatively, D is TRBD1 (5 bases). The V gene's germline CDR1 is DFQATT and CDR2 SNEGSKA (reference sequence). Trimming left V 3 bases short and J 6 bases short, with 18 bases between. This CDR3 has 15 residues. CDR3 sequence reads: CSASPRPAGPQPQHF. Here the CDR3 DNA reads TGCAGTGCTAGTCCCCGCCCCGCAGGGCCTCAGCCCCAGCATTTT.

This clonotype was seen a few times. V usage is TRBV12-3 or TRBV12-4 and J usage is TRBJ2-1; D may be TRBD2 (5 bases). Trimming pared 5 bases from V and 6 bases from J, leaving 11 bases between. The CDR3 extends over 13 amino acids. The CDR3 DNA reads TGTGCCAGCAGTACCCGACTACTCAATGAGCAGTTCTTC. The encoded protein is CASSTRLLNEQFF.

V is TRBV4-3 and J is TRBJ1-1, with D possibly matching TRBD1 (6 bases). Trimming pared 3 bases from V and 5 bases from J, leaving 13 bases between. The CDR3 consists of 14 residues. Per the germline V gene, CDR1 is LGHNA and CDR2 is YSLEER. CDR3 region: CASSHDTQGTEAFF. In nucleotides, the CDR3 is TGCGCCAGCAGCCACGATACCCAGGGGACTGAAGCTTTCTTT.

The V call is TRBV12-3 or TRBV12-4, the J call TRBJ1-2, with D unclear. This CDR3 comprises 12 residues. V lost 6 bases and J 1 base, leaving 6 bases between the germline ends. The CDR3 nucleotides are TGTGCCAGCAGATGGGGTAACTATGGCTACACCTTC. It is translated as CASRWGNYGYTF.

This clonotype was detected only a few times. The chain recombines TRBV5-1 with TRBJ2-3; 10 bases match TRBD1. Per germline, CDR1 SGHRS and CDR2 YFSETQ. The CDR3 has 17 amino acids. J gave up 6 bases and V 2 bases, and 12 bases lay outside the gene matches. The CDR3 nucleotides are TGCGCCAGCAGCTTCAGGGGAGGGACAGGGGTAGCCGATACGCAGTATTTT. Its protein product is CASSFRGGTGVADTQYF.

J is TRBJ1-2 and V is TRBV12-3 or TRBV12-4, with 7 bases lining up with TRBD1. V lost 7 bases, J lost 4 bases, and 6 bases stayed unmatched. CDR3 length: 13 residues. Here the CDR3 reads CASTSGQTYGYTF. CDR3 bases: TGTGCCAGCACCTCGGGACAGACCTATGGCTACACCTTC.

The chain joins TRBV7-9 to TRBJ2-1; D is unclear. Deletions cut 4 bases from V and 1 base from J, with 8 bases between. This CDR3 contains 14 residues. Per germline, CDR1 SEHNR and CDR2 FQNEAQ (reference sequence). DNA for the CDR3: TGTGCCAGCAGCTCCCGTCAATCCTACAATGAGCAGTTCTTC. It encodes CASSSRQSYNEQFF.

This clonotype was seen more than once but under ten times. The J gene is TRBJ1-2, the V gene TRBV29-1; 8 bases are a match to TRBD1. The CDR3 totals 13 residues. Losses at the gene ends were 6 bases for V and 4 bases for J; bases not matched to a gene: 7. Germline lookup yields CDR1 SQVTM and CDR2 ANQGSEA. The CDR3 DNA follows: TGCAGCGTGATATCAGGGGGCTTCTATGGCTACACCTTC. Its protein product is CSVISGGFYGYTF.

This clonotype has more than one count but fewer than ten. CDR3 sequence: CSVGGPGQPQHF. CDR3 DNA sequence: TGCAGCGTTGGAGGGCCGGGTCAGCCCCAGCATTTT. V and J are TRBV29-1 and TRBJ1-5; no reliable D call. Deletions cut 4 bases from V and 6 bases from J, with 10 bases between. The length of the CDR3 is 12 residues. Germline lookup yields CDR1 SQVTM and CDR2 ANQGSEA. Looking up the rest from reference TRBV29-1 and TRBJ1-5 gives the full variable domain: SAVISQKPSRDICQRGTSLTIQCQVDSQVTMMFWYRQQPGQSLTLIATANQGSEATYESGFVIDKFPISRPNLTFSTLTVSNMSPEDSSIYLCSVGGPGQPQHFGDGTRLSIL.